The 17 T cell receptor beta chains in this list originate from one sample, sequenced in a study of T cell responses to AZD1222 COVID-19 vaccine. Produced via immunoSEQ multiplex PCR; TCRdb's table is partial and in-frame only. The sample holds 95,000 to 110,000 clones, roughly 90% seen once. Sample: peripheral blood, taken on day 0 of AZD1222 vaccination. The receptor set was obtained from an adult in good health.

The chain uses TRBV12-3 or TRBV12-4 and TRBJ1-2; D gene ambiguous. With 2 bases removed from V and 6 bases from J, the gap between germline ends came to 10 bases. This CDR3 contains 13 residues. The DNA for the CDR3 is TGTGCCAGCAGTTTACAGCGAAGGGATGGCTACACCTTC. Translating it yields CASSLQRRDGYTF.

CDR3 residues: CASSLTDSGGAFF. CDR3 bases: TGTGCCAGCAGCTTGACGGACTCCGGGGGAGCTTTCTTT. The chain uses TRBV5-4 and TRBJ1-1; TRBD1 is a possible D gene (5 bases). This CDR3 has 13 amino acids. Trimming cost V 1 base and J 10 bases, with 14 bases left between them. Germline loops: CDR1 SGHNT, CDR2 YYREEE (reference sequence).

V and J are TRBV4-3 and TRBJ2-1, with no clear D. The V and J ends lost 4 bases and 8 bases respectively, with 15 bases between them. Looked up from germline, CDR1 is LGHNA and CDR2 is YSLEER. There are 14 residues in the CDR3. CDR3 DNA: TGCGCCAGCAGCCCCGGACCATTAATCGATGAGCAGTTCTTC. This translates into CASSPGPLIDEQFF.

The chain has TRBV5-1 and TRBJ2-2; D ambiguous. Between the trimmed V and J ends, which lost 7 bases and 9 bases, there was a span of 13 bases. CDR1 and CDR2 from the germline V gene are SGHRS and YFSETQ. The CDR3 is 12 amino acids. CDR3 DNA: TGCGCCAGCGGGAAAAACCCGAGGGAGCTGTTTTTT. Translation gives CASGKNPRELFF.

This clone was seen once. The gene calls are TRBV4-1 and TRBJ2-2, with 9 bases identical to TRBD2. V gave up 4 bases and J gave up 7 bases; unmatched junction bases: 16. The CDR3 loop spans 18 amino acids. Germline lookup yields CDR1 MGHRA and CDR2 YSYEKL. Here the CDR3 reads CASSRIVAGVKTNGELFF. The CDR3 DNA reads as TGCGCCAGCAGCCGAATCGTAGCGGGAGTGAAGACGAACGGGGAGCTGTTTTTT.

The rearrangement links TRBV7-2 to TRBJ1-2; D call uncertain. Trimming took 1 base from V and 7 from J, leaving 13 bases between them. CDR1 is SGHTA, CDR2 FQGNSA, per germline. CDR3 length: 14 residues. The CDR3 nucleotides read TGTGCCAGCAGCTTAGAAAGAAGGGTTGCTGGCTACACCTTC. Translating it yields CASSLERRVAGYTF.

The V and J genes are TRBV6-2 or TRBV6-3 and TRBJ1-1; the D gene is possibly TRBD1 (5 bases). Germline V gene data show CDR1 as MNHEY and CDR2 as SVGEGT. The germline V and J ends were trimmed by 0 bases and 3 bases, with 11 bases remaining between them. There are 15 residues in the CDR3. CDR3 sequence reads: CASSYSGDPYTEAFF. DNA for the CDR3: TGTGCCAGCAGTTACTCAGGGGACCCCTACACTGAAGCTTTCTTT.

CDR3 loop: CASSDSGGNEQFF. The CDR3 coding sequence is TGTGCCAGTAGTGATAGCGGGGGTAATGAGCAGTTCTTC. V usage is TRBV19 and J usage is TRBJ2-1; 9 bases line up with TRBD2. The CDR3 runs to 13 residues. Germline CDR1 and CDR2: LNHDA and SQIVND (reference sequence). Germline trimming cut 5 bases from V and 7 bases from J; bases unmatched to any gene: 3.

In this sample, this clone turned up a few times. The chain combines TRBV7-2 with TRBJ2-7, with 11 bases identical to TRBD2. The CDR3 has 16 amino acids. Trimming cost V 4 bases and J 3 bases; bases outside gene matches: 8. From germline, CDR1 is SGHTA and CDR2 FQGNSA. CDR3 sequence (DNA): TGTGCCAGCAGCTCCTATCGAGGGACTAGCGGCTACGAGCAGTACTTC. Amino acid sequence: CASSSYRGTSGYEQYF.

The chain recombines TRBV5-6 with TRBJ1-5; D gene unclear. Germline CDR1 reads SGHDT; CDR2 reads YYEEEE. Trimming cost V 1 base and J 1 base, with 3 bases left between them. The CDR3 is made up of 13 amino acids. The DNA for the CDR3 is TGTGCCAGCAGCTTGCGCAGCAATCAGCCCCAGCATTTT. Its translation is CASSLRSNQPQHF.

The gene calls are TRBV6-2 or TRBV6-3 and TRBJ2-7; D perhaps matches TRBD1 (6 bases). The CDR3 length is 13 residues. Trimming took off 5 bases at V and 5 bases at J, with 13 bases between the two ends. Germline V gene data show CDR1 as MNHEY and CDR2 as SVGEGT. The CDR3 spells CASSHRDTNEQYF. The DNA of the CDR3 is TGTGCCAGCAGTCACCGGGACACCAACGAGCAGTACTTC.

In regard to this clone: This specimen includes other DNA sequences encoding the same CDR3. The chain is built from TRBV3-1 (or the pseudogene TRBV3-2) and TRBJ1-2; D is ambiguous. From germline, CDR1 is LGHDT and CDR2 YNNKEL (reference sequence). Trimming took off 0 bases at V and 7 bases at J, with 6 bases between the two ends. This CDR3 is built from 12 residues. The CDR3 nucleotides read TGTGCCAGCAGCCAAGATTCGGGTGGCTACACCTTC. Amino acids: CASSQDSGGYTF.

V and J are TRBV15 and TRBJ2-7; a weak D match, TRBD2 (6 bases). Germline values: CDR1 LNHNV, CDR2 YYDKDF (reference sequence). The ends were cut back, 0 bases at V and 3 bases at J, with 9 bases in the middle. This CDR3 region has 14 residues. The CDR3 is CATSRDVGGYEQYF. The CDR3 DNA reads TGTGCCACCAGCAGAGATGTGGGGGGCTACGAGCAGTACTTC. Together with reference TRBV15 and TRBJ2-7, the CDR3 gives the full variable domain: DAMVIQNPRYQVTQFGKPVTLSCSQTLNHNVMYWYQQKSSQAPKLLFHYYDKDFNNEADTPDNFQSRRPNTSFCFLDIRSPGLGDTAMYLCATSRDVGGYEQYFGPGTRLTVT.

The V call is TRBV21-1, the J call TRBJ2-3; the table gives TRBD2 as D, unverified against the DNA. TRBV21-1 is marked as a pseudogene. This CDR3 has 20 amino acids. The chain's CDR3 is CASSRLIESGRSPSTDTQYF. As DNA, the CDR3 is TGTGCCAGCAGCCGTCTGATAGAAAGCGGGAGAAGCCCTAGCACAGATACGCAGTATTTT.

This clone was picked up one time. This rearrangement joins TRBV18 to TRBJ1-2; unclear D gene. Germline V CDR1 and CDR2: KGHSH, LQKENI. This CDR3 is built from 10 residues. V was trimmed by 6 bases and J by 4 bases, leaving 3 bases between them. DNA of the CDR3: TGTGCCAGCTCGCTCTATGGCTACACCTTC. As protein: CASSLYGYTF.

The chain joins TRBV7-9 to TRBJ1-2, with TRBD1 matching over 9 bases. The CDR3 runs 13 residues. CDR1 and CDR2 (germline): SEHNR, FQNEAQ (reference sequence). J lost 7 bases, V lost 6 bases, and 6 bases had no gene match. DNA of the CDR3: TGTGCCAGCAGACAGGGGGCAGGAGGTGGCTACACCTTC. It specifies CASRQGAGGGYTF.

The gene calls are TRBV9 and TRBJ1-2; D uncertain. There are 14 residues in the CDR3. Germline V lookup: CDR1 SGDLS, CDR2 YYNGEE. The V end lost 4 bases, the J end lost 3 bases, and 13 bases lay between the germline ends. The CDR3 bases are TGTGCCAGCAGCTTCTCGGACGAGCACTATGGCTACACCTTC. It translates to CASSFSDEHYGYTF.